This entry concerns a single T cell receptor beta chain. Its antigen is as yet unknown. At baseline, cycle 4 day 1, and cycle 7 day 1, blood was sampled. Trimming left V 9 bases short and J 6 bases short, with 17 bases between. CDR1 is ENHRY and CDR2 is SYGVKD in the germline V gene. The CDR3 is 14 amino acids. The data stem from a study of OX40 agonist ivuxolimab in advanced cancers. Turning to the study itself: Patients were infused with ivuxolimab every 2 weeks at 0.01 to 10 mg/kg.

Produced via immunoSEQ multiplex PCR; TCRdb's table is partial and in-frame only. This repertoire shows approximately 84,000 clones, roughly 82% found once; its top ten account for around 2.7%. Study-level findings and limits: Low normalized T-cell clonal expansion was also seen in some nonresponders. Among expanded peripheral T cells, antigen specificity went undetermined.

V and J are TRBV10-3 and TRBJ2-2; D is possibly TRBD1 (7 bases). The clonotype originates from an adult with an advanced solid tumor such as melanoma, head and neck, liver or kidney cancer. Sequences were derived from CD4+ or CD8+ T cells sorted from blood, sampled in a trial of the OX40 agonist ivuxolimab. The CDR3 sequence is CAIHRGGLAGELFF. CDR3 nucleotides: TGTGCCATACACAGGGGAGGACTCGCCGGGGAGCTGTTTTTT.